The rows below give T cell receptor beta chains drawn from one sample of a study of CD8+CD57+ T cells in acquired aplastic anemia. From the reads, TCRdb called clonotypes with MiXCR, one entry per CDR3 protein. Of 250,000 or so distinct CDR3 sequences listed, approximately 50% are singletons. Sequencing used sorted CD4+, CD8+, or CD8+CD57+ T cells (not recorded which) from PBMCs. All receptors derive from a human donor with aplastic anemia. CDR3s include the opening cysteine and the closing phenylalanine or tryptophan. The order of the fields is J gene, D gene, V gene, clone size, CDR3 DNA, CDR3 protein. D genes are given only for firm matches. Clone size is not always given. Where it is, it says once, few, many or a class for expanded clones.

TRBJ1-2 | TRBD1 | TRBV9 | NA | TGTGCCAGCAGCGTAGGTTCCGGACAGGGAAACTATGGCTACACCTTC | CASSVGSGQGNYGYTF
TRBJ2-1 | TRBD2 | TRBV10-3 | NA | TGTGCCATCAGCGTCTCGGGAGGGGTGGTCGATGAGCAGTTCTTC | CAISVSGGVVDEQFF
TRBJ2-1 | TRBD2 | TRBV7-3 | NA | TGTGCCAGCAGCTTTCTAGCGGGGGTATACAATGAGCAGTTCTTC | CASSFLAGVYNEQFF
TRBJ2-2 | NA | TRBV6-5 | NA | TGTGCCAGCAGTTACCCCACCGGGGAGCTGTTTTTT | CASSYPTGELFF
TRBJ1-5 | NA | TRBV6-1 | many | TGTGCCAGCAGTGCAGGTATGAGCAATCAGCCCCAGCATTTT | CASSAGMSNQPQHF
TRBJ1-5 | NA | TRBV5-8 | many | TGTGCCAGCAGCCAGGGCCCCGGGGGCAATCAGCCCCAGCATTTT | CASSQGPGGNQPQHF
TRBJ1-5 | NA | TRBV29-1 | many | TGCAGCGCGGCGGAAAGTTATAGCAATCAGCCCCAGCATTTT | CSAAESYSNQPQHF
TRBJ2-7 | TRBD1 | TRBV20-1 | NA | TGCAGTGCTAGAGATTGGACGACAGGGGATACCTACGAGCAGTACTTC | CSARDWTTGDTYEQYF
TRBJ1-1 | NA | TRBV9 | many | TGTGCCAGCAGCGCTGAAGTGGGGGACTCGGAGGCTTTCTTT | CASSAEVGDSEAFF
TRBJ2-1 | NA | TRBV7-9 | many | TGTGCCAGCAGCGATTTCCCAGGACAGACCGACAATGAGCAGTTCTTC | CASSDFPGQTDNEQFF
TRBJ2-1 | NA | TRBV24-1 | NA | TGTGCCACCAGCCCCCTGGGGTCAACCTACAATGAGCAGTTCTTC | CATSPLGSTYNEQFF
TRBJ1-1 | TRBD1 | TRBV6-5 | NA | TGTGCCAGCAGTACGACAGGGATGAACACTGAAGCTTTCTTT | CASSTTGMNTEAFF
TRBJ2-5 | NA | TRBV28 | NA | TGTGCCAGCAGTCCCCCCCGGGGTCTCCGGACCCAGTACTTC | CASSPPRGLRTQYF
TRBJ2-1 | NA | TRBV20-1 | NA | TGCAGTGGCTACACACAGGTGAACTACAATGAGCAGTTCTTC | CSGYTQVNYNEQFF
TRBJ2-7 | TRBD2 | TRBV13 | few | TGTGCCAGCAGCTCCGGACTAGCGGGAGTCGAGCAGTACTTC | CASSSGLAGVEQYF
TRBJ2-7 | NA | TRBV12-3/TRBV12-4 | NA | TGTGCCAGCAGTTTAAGCAGGGACGACGAGCAGTACTTC | CASSLSRDDEQYF